This entry concerns a single T cell receptor (beta chain). Antigen unknown. These data are taken from a study of cytomegalovirus exposure and HLA in healthy donors. Study-level results: Testing in vitro showed three CMV-associated chains specific for CMV antigens. The authors listed 150 to 200 TCR beta chains as cytomegalovirus-associated. It was reported in a later analysis that an Asian-associated ancestry cluster showed fewer N-insertions than the approximately 670-donor mean.

Primers for the PCR totalled 60 Vbeta and 13 Jbeta. Repertoires were generated with immunoSEQ multiplex PCR, while TCRdb's copy carries only in-frame clones and drops some. The sample contains around 160,000 clones, 65% to 80% of which appear only once. V trimming: 5 bases; J trimming: 4 bases; junction bases outside the gene matches: 7. The CDR3 spans 14 residues. Germline V gives CDR1 SGHTA, CDR2 FQGNSA. This receptor was identified in a woman aged 40-49 years in good health and CMV-seropositive. This chain uses TRBV7-2 with TRBJ2-7, with 8 bases aligning to TRBD1. The specimen was PBMCs. CDR3 sequence (DNA): TGTGCCAGCAGCAGACCGACAGGGGTTTACGAGCAGTACTTC. It yields the protein CASSRPTGVYEQYF.